These 15 T cell receptor beta chains were sequenced from one sample in a study of T cell responses to AZD1222 COVID-19 vaccine. Generated by immunoSEQ multiplex PCR, the TCRdb table keeps only in-frame clones and is missing some. The sample carries over 150,000 clones, approximately 86% recorded once. Material: peripheral blood, obtained on day 0 of AZD1222 vaccination. All receptors come from an adult in good health.

Only a few counts were recorded for this clone. V and J are TRBV14 and TRBJ2-5; D unresolved. CDR1 is SGHDN, CDR2 FVKESK, per germline. Trimming left V 0 bases short and J 10 bases short, with 18 bases between. This CDR3 region has 15 residues. The CDR3 coding sequence is TGTGCCAGCAGCCAAGAGTTGGCAGTACCCGAGGACCAGTACTTC. It translates to CASSQELAVPEDQYF.

The chain combines TRBV19 with TRBJ1-1; a weak D match, TRBD1 (6 bases). Trimming left V 4 bases short and J 5 bases short, with 8 bases between. Germline V gene data show CDR1 as LNHDA and CDR2 as SQIVND (reference sequence). The CDR3 spans 12 residues. The CDR3 coding sequence is TGTGCCAGTAGTACAGGGGAAACTGAAGCTTTCTTT. Translated: CASSTGETEAFF.

This sequence joins TRBV5-5 and TRBJ2-7; TRBD2 agrees at 10 bases. CDR3 length equals 15 residues. V shed 3 bases and J 3 bases; nucleotides not matched to a gene: 6. The germline V gene encodes CDR1 SGHKS and CDR2 YYEKEE (reference sequence). CDR3: CASSWTGLAVYEQYF. The DNA for the CDR3 is TGTGCCAGCAGCTGGACTGGACTAGCGGTCTACGAGCAGTACTTC.

The chain joins TRBV21-1 to TRBJ1-2. TRBV21-1 is deemed a pseudogene. The CDR3 extends over 17 amino acids. As DNA, the CDR3 is TGTGCCAGCAGCAAAAGGGCAGGGAAGGGAGCTAACTATGGCTACACCTTC. This gives the protein CASSKRAGKGANYGYTF.

This clone was observed a few times. The J gene is TRBJ2-7, the V gene TRBV3-1 (or the pseudogene TRBV3-2); D remains ambiguous. The germline V and J ends were trimmed by 2 bases and 7 bases, with 15 bases remaining between them. Germline CDR1 and CDR2: LGHDT and YNNKEL (reference sequence). CDR3 length: 14 amino acids. The CDR3 nucleotides are TGTGCCAGCAGCCAACCCACCCGTCCAGGAGAGCAGTACTTC. This sequence encodes CASSQPTRPGEQYF.

CDR3 amino acids: CATSRDTGNTEAFF. DNA for the CDR3: TGTGCCACCAGCAGAGATACAGGGAACACTGAAGCTTTCTTT. V and J are TRBV15 and TRBJ1-1; TRBD1 might be the D (5 bases). CDR3 length equals 14 residues. From germline, CDR1 is LNHNV and CDR2 YYDKDF (reference sequence). V shed 0 bases and J shed 1 base, with 6 bases lying between them.

The rearrangement joins TRBV5-6 to TRBJ2-7; possibly TRBD2 for D (5 bases). V was trimmed by 0 bases and J by 3 bases, leaving 13 bases between them. The CDR3 contains 15 residues. Germline V gene sequence: CDR1 SGHDT, CDR2 YYEEEE. CDR3 sequence: CASSLALGAGYEQYF. DNA for the CDR3: TGTGCCAGCAGCTTGGCCTTGGGAGCCGGCTACGAGCAGTACTTC. The full variable domain, rest sourced from reference TRBV5-6 and TRBJ2-7, is DAGVTQSPTHLIKTRGQQVTLRCSPKSGHDTVSWYQQALGQGPQFIFQYYEEEERQRGNFPDRFSGHQFPNYSSELNVNALLLGDSALYLCASSLALGAGYEQYFGPGTRLTVT.

V is TRBV5-6 and J is TRBJ2-7; D call uncertain. Germline V gene data show CDR1 as SGHDT and CDR2 as YYEEEE. This CDR3 is built from 11 residues. V lost 4 bases, J lost 2 bases, and 4 bases lay in between. CDR3 DNA sequence: TGTGCCAGCAGCACCCCCTACGAGCAGTACTTC. Translation gives CASSTPYEQYF.

This clone was observed a handful of times. The J gene is TRBJ2-7, the V gene TRBV7-2, with 9 bases identical to TRBD2. The CDR3 loop spans 13 amino acids. Per the germline V gene, CDR1 is SGHTA and CDR2 is FQGNSA. Germline trimming cut 5 bases from V and 3 bases from J; bases unmatched to any gene: 2. This chain's CDR3 is CASSGRGGYEQYF. The CDR3 bases are TGTGCCAGCAGCGGGCGGGGGGGCTACGAGCAGTACTTC.

V gene TRBV19 combines with J gene TRBJ1-1; no clear D. Between the trimmed V and J ends, which lost 3 bases and 4 bases, there was a span of 12 bases. CDR1 LNHDA and CDR2 SQIVND come from the germline V gene (reference sequence). The CDR3 spans 14 residues. CDR3 in DNA: TGTGCCAGTAGTATGTGGGGTAGGTCCACTGAAGCTTTCTTT. Translation gives CASSMWGRSTEAFF.

This chain links TRBV7-3 with TRBJ2-7; a weak D match, TRBD2 (5 bases). Trimming took 2 bases from V and 1 from J, leaving 12 bases between them. The CDR3 loop spans 15 amino acids. Germline assignment: CDR1 SGHTA and CDR2 FQGTGA. CDR3 amino acids: CASSLGPGNSYEQYF. The CDR3 DNA follows: TGTGCCAGCAGCTTAGGCCCGGGGAATTCCTACGAGCAGTACTTC. Together with reference TRBV7-3 and TRBJ2-7, the CDR3 gives the full variable domain: GAGVSQTPSNKVTEKGKYVELRCDPISGHTALYWYRQSLGQGPEFLIYFQGTGAADDSGLPNDRFFAVRPEGSVSTLKIQRTERGDSAVYLCASSLGPGNSYEQYFGPGTRLTVT.

The V and J genes are TRBV4-3 and TRBJ1-6, with D possibly TRBD1 on 5 matching bases. V was shortened by 0 bases and J by 0 bases, with 12 bases between the two germline ends. Looked up from germline, CDR1 is LGHNA and CDR2 is YSLEER. This CDR3 spans 18 amino acids. Here the CDR3 reads CASSQDFGGSSYNSPLHF. The CDR3 region has the DNA TGCGCCAGCAGCCAAGATTTTGGGGGGAGCTCCTATAATTCACCCCTCCACTTT.

The sample holds one count of this clone. The J gene is TRBJ1-2, the V gene TRBV5-1; D is perhaps TRBD1 (5 bases). This CDR3 has 13 residues. Germline CDR1 SGHRS, CDR2 YFSETQ. Trimming stripped 3 bases from V and 6 bases from J, with 12 bases between. The CDR3 DNA sequence: TGCGCCAGCAGCTACCAGGGCGGAGATGGCTACACCTTC. This translates into CASSYQGGDGYTF.

This clone was observed a single time. V usage is TRBV29-1 and J usage is TRBJ2-3; D call uncertain. The ends were cut back, 2 bases at V and 1 base at J, with 7 bases in the middle. Germline V gives CDR1 SQVTM, CDR2 ANQGSEA. CDR3 length: 13 residues. In nucleotides, the CDR3 is TGCAGCGTTGAAATTGACGGCACAGATACGCAGTATTTT. Its translation is CSVEIDGTDTQYF.

A note on this clone: Other DNA sequences in this specimen translate into the identical CDR3. In DNA form, the CDR3 reads TGTGCCAGCAGTGAGGCAAGCCGTAATTCACCCCTCCACTTT. Encoded protein: CASSEASRNSPLHF. This sequence joins TRBV6-4 and TRBJ1-6; D not resolved. The ends were cut back, 3 bases at V and 6 bases at J, with 9 bases in the middle. The CDR3 has 14 amino acids. Germline assignment: CDR1 MRHNA and CDR2 SNTAGT.